Below are 3 T cell receptor beta chains sequenced from a single sample in a study of OX40 agonist ivuxolimab in advanced cancers. Sequencing used immunoSEQ multiplex PCR; TCRdb keeps in-frame clones, though not all of them. The data show 20,000 to 25,000 clones, with approximately 91% seen just once and over 30% held by the top ten. This material consisted of CD4+ or CD8+ T cells sorted from blood, taken in a trial of the OX40 agonist ivuxolimab. These receptors came from an adult with an advanced solid tumor such as melanoma, head and neck, liver or kidney cancer.

The V call is TRBV7-2, the J call TRBJ2-5, with 10 bases aligning to TRBD2. The CDR3 is 15 residues long. V trimming: 4 bases; J trimming: 5 bases; junction bases outside the gene matches: 7. Germline-derived CDR1 and CDR2 are SGHTA and FQGNSA. CDR3 DNA: TGTGCCAGCAGCTCCCTAGCGGGGGCGAAGGAGACCCAGTACTTC. This translates into CASSSLAGAKETQYF.

The gene calls are TRBV9 and TRBJ2-7; D is possibly TRBD1 or TRBD2 (5 bases each). V lost 4 bases to trimming and J lost 2 bases, with 16 bases between them. CDR1 and CDR2 (germline): SGDLS, YYNGEE. The CDR3 contains 15 residues. The CDR3 nucleotides read TGTGCCAGCAGCCCCACCGGGGCCTCTCCCTACGAGCAGTACTTC. Translated, it gives CASSPTGASPYEQYF.

The chain has TRBV15 and TRBJ2-5; TRBD1 matches 8 bases. Germline trimming cut 3 bases from V and 3 bases from J; bases unmatched to any gene: 3. CDR1 is LNHNV, CDR2 YYDKDF, per germline (reference sequence). The CDR3 is 14 residues long. CDR3: CATSSDRGKETQYF. The CDR3 region has the DNA TGTGCCACCAGCAGCGACAGGGGAAAAGAGACCCAGTACTTC.